Following are 15 T cell receptor beta chains from one sample sequenced in a study of T cell repertoires in cytomegalovirus infection. TCRdb recomputed calls from the reads with MiXCR, one row per CDR3 protein. The sample includes around 800,000 distinct CDR3 sequences, approximately 32% of them seen just once. These receptors have no known antigen. Source: cultured CD8+ T cells from PBMCs, taken from culture after CMV antigen stimulation. Receptor source: a human donor in good health (CMV status not recorded). Some clones in this sample may be carry-over from other donors' samples.

The chain carries TRBV11-2 and TRBJ1-2; maybe TRBD1 (5 bases). Germline CDR1 SGHAT, CDR2 FQNNGV. V lost 1 base, J lost 4 bases, and 22 bases lay in between. This CDR3 contains 18 residues. CDR3 amino acids: CASSLGVTRGGESYGYTF. CDR3 coding DNA: TGTGCCAGCAGCTTAGGGGTAACGCGGGGAGGGGAGAGCTATGGCTACACCTTC.

The sample holds a few counts of this clonotype. V and J are TRBV6-1 and TRBJ1-1, with D unclear. Germline values: CDR1 MNHNS, CDR2 SASEGT. The CDR3 has 13 amino acids. V was clipped by 11 bases and J by 1 base, with 14 bases between them. CDR3 region: CAATLGGNTEAFF. The CDR3 coding sequence is TGTGCCGCAACCCTCGGAGGGAACACTGAAGCTTTCTTT.

V is TRBV9 and J is TRBJ1-2, with TRBD1 matching 7 bases. V lost 3 bases to trimming and J lost 4 bases; unmatched junction nucleotides: 9. The CDR3 runs 15 residues. CDR1 SGDLS and CDR2 YYNGEE come from the germline V gene. The DNA for the CDR3 is TGTGCCAGCAGCGGGGTGGGACAGTCAACCTATGGCTACACCTTC. Protein: CASSGVGQSTYGYTF.

This clonotype was seen once. The chain combines TRBV12-5 with TRBJ1-1; D is ambiguous. CDR1 is LGHNT and CDR2 is FRNRAP in the germline V gene. V was trimmed by 8 bases and J by 2 bases, leaving 12 bases between them. The CDR3 totals 13 residues. CDR3 protein: CASLGLTNTEAFF. In DNA form, the CDR3 reads TGTGCTAGTCTCGGACTTACCAACACTGAAGCTTTCTTT.

This clonotype was recorded at least ten times. The chain is built from TRBV7-8 and TRBJ2-5; D may be TRBD1 (7 bases). Trimming removed 6 bases at V and 7 bases at J, with 21 bases between. Germline-derived CDR1 and CDR2 are SGHVS and FQNEAQ. The CDR3 length is 15 residues. The CDR3 nucleotides read TGTGCCAGCAGTTTGAACAGGGGCCCCGGGGGGACCCAGTACTTC. This encodes CASSLNRGPGGTQYF.

This clonotype showed up many times. The genes are TRBV7-6 and TRBJ2-7; TRBD1 is a possible D gene (5 bases). CDR1 and CDR2 (germline): SGHVS, FNYEAQ. CDR3 length: 13 amino acids. V was trimmed by 5 bases and J by 0 bases, leaving 8 bases between them. The DNA of the CDR3 is TGTGCCAGCAGCACCGACAGCTCCTACGAGCAGTACTTC. Protein: CASSTDSSYEQYF.

This clonotype was counted at least ten times. V usage is TRBV7-9 and J usage is TRBJ2-1; a possible D gene is TRBD2 (6 bases). Germline V gene lookup returns CDR1 SEHNR and CDR2 FQNEAQ (reference sequence). The CDR3 runs to 14 residues. Trimming removed 7 bases from V and 0 bases from J, with 10 bases in between. The CDR3 bases are TGTGCCAGCAACCTCGGGGGCTCCTACAATGAGCAGTTCTTC. Protein product: CASNLGGSYNEQFF.

This chain joins TRBV2 and TRBJ2-7; a weak D match, TRBD2 (6 bases). The V gene's germline CDR1 is SNHLY and CDR2 FYNNEI. CDR3 length: 12 residues. Trimming removed 4 bases from V and 7 bases from J, with 11 bases in between. CDR3 residues: CASSAVAVEQYV. The CDR3 coding sequence is TGTGCCAGCAGTGCGGTAGCGGTGGAGCAGTACGTC.

The V and J genes are TRBV9 and TRBJ2-1, with 7 bases matching TRBD1. After removal of 0 bases from V and 5 bases from J, the junction contained 5 bases not matched to a gene. Germline V CDR1 and CDR2: SGDLS, YYNGEE. The CDR3 extends over 15 amino acids. The CDR3 here is CASSVGQGFHNEQFF. CDR3 in DNA: TGTGCCAGCAGCGTAGGACAGGGTTTCCACAATGAGCAGTTCTTC.

This CDR3 is CASSQPGQVTNYGYTF. The CDR3 region has the DNA TGTGCCAGCTCACAACCGGGACAGGTCACTAACTATGGCTACACCTTC. V and J are TRBV18 and TRBJ1-2, with 8 bases fitting TRBD1. After removal of 4 bases from V and 0 bases from J, the junction contained 7 bases not matched to a gene. CDR3 length equals 16 residues. Per germline, CDR1 KGHSH and CDR2 LQKENI.

This clonotype was observed many times. The chain joins TRBV6-2 or TRBV6-3 to TRBJ2-1, with D unresolved. CDR1 is MNHEY and CDR2 is SVGEGT in the germline V gene. This CDR3 region has 11 residues. With 2 bases removed from V and 10 bases from J, the gap between germline ends came to 6 bases. The DNA for the CDR3 is TGTGCCAGCAGTTACGGTAGGGAGCAGTTCTTC. Protein sequence: CASSYGREQFF.

The CDR3 loop reads CASGPQDSYEQYF. The DNA for the CDR3 is TGTGCCTCTGGTCCGCAGGACTCCTACGAGCAGTACTTC. V usage is TRBV19 and J usage is TRBJ2-7; D ambiguous. Germline CDR1 reads LNHDA; CDR2 reads SQIVND (reference sequence). The CDR3 runs to 13 residues. V was shortened by 11 bases and J by 0 bases, with 14 bases between the two germline ends.

This clonotype was observed at least ten times. The chain employs TRBV7-2 and TRBJ1-3; no firm D call. CDR3 length equals 14 residues. V was trimmed by 5 bases and J by 0 bases, leaving 8 bases between them. The germline gives CDR1 SGHTA, CDR2 FQGNSA. The CDR3 loop reads CASSPVDSGNTIYF. The DNA for the CDR3 is TGTGCCAGCAGCCCCGTAGACTCTGGAAACACCATATATTTT.

The CDR3 here is CASSLLAVQETQYF. The CDR3 DNA reads as TGTGCCAGCAGTTTACTAGCGGTCCAAGAGACCCAGTACTTC. J is TRBJ2-5 and V is TRBV6-2 or TRBV6-3, with 8 bases identical to TRBD2. Per germline, CDR1 MNHEY and CDR2 SVGEGT. The length of the CDR3 is 14 residues. The V gene end was trimmed by 4 bases and the J gene end by 1 base; junction bases not matched to a gene: 2.

The V and J genes are TRBV6-2 or TRBV6-3 and TRBJ2-7; a weak D match, TRBD1 (6 bases). V was clipped by 2 bases and J by 0 bases, with 17 bases between them. Germline V CDR1 and CDR2: MNHEY, SVGEGT. The CDR3 loop spans 17 amino acids. The CDR3 reads CASSYPPNPGASYEQYV. The CDR3 coding sequence is TGTGCCAGCAGTTACCCCCCCAACCCAGGGGCCTCCTACGAGCAGTACGTC.